The 22 T cell receptor beta chains listed next were all sequenced from one sample in a study of T cell responses to AZD1222 COVID-19 vaccine. Some clones are missing from TCRdb's copy, which holds only in-frame ones; the method was immunoSEQ multiplex PCR. The sample includes about 150,000 clones, approximately 89% of them seen just once. The input for sequencing was peripheral blood, taken on day 0 of MenACWY control vaccination. These receptors all stem from an adult in good health.

The chain employs TRBV20-1 and TRBJ2-1, with 14 positions matching TRBD2. CDR1 is DFQATT and CDR2 is SNEGSKA in the germline V gene (reference sequence). The CDR3 has 15 amino acids. V gave up 3 bases and J gave up 7 bases; unmatched junction bases: 5. CDR3: CSASKGLAGANEQFF. The CDR3 nucleotides read TGCAGTGCTAGTAAGGGACTAGCGGGAGCGAATGAGCAGTTCTTC.

The chain carries TRBV29-1 and TRBJ2-7, with 8 nucleotides matching TRBD1. CDR3 length equals 12 residues. Germline CDR1 SQVTM, CDR2 ANQGSEA. V lost 7 bases to trimming and J lost 6 bases; unmatched junction nucleotides: 8. The CDR3 loop is CSGRQGAGEQYF. The CDR3 nucleotides are TGCAGCGGCCGGCAGGGGGCTGGCGAGCAGTACTTC.

The chain combines TRBV11-2 with TRBJ2-7; D might be TRBD1 (5 bases). V lost 4 bases to trimming and J lost 0 bases, with 13 bases between them. This CDR3 contains 15 residues. Germline-derived CDR1 and CDR2 are SGHAT and FQNNGV. This CDR3 is CASSYLQGTSYEQYF. The CDR3 nucleotides read TGTGCCAGCAGCTATCTCCAGGGTACCTCCTACGAGCAGTACTTC.

The chain is built from TRBV7-2 and TRBJ2-7, with D possibly being TRBD1 or TRBD2 (5 bases each). Germline V lookup: CDR1 SGHTA, CDR2 FQGNSA. The CDR3 has 11 amino acids. The V end was cut by 4 bases, the J end by 9 bases, with 10 bases between. The CDR3 coding sequence is TGTGCCAGCAGCTGGGACGGTGGGCAGTACTTC. It encodes CASSWDGGQYF.

This rearrangement joins TRBV5-1 to TRBJ2-1, with a tentative D call TRBD1 (5 bases). This CDR3 spans 12 amino acids. The V end lost 4 bases, the J end lost 8 bases, and 10 bases lay between the germline ends. Germline assignment: CDR1 SGHRS and CDR2 YFSETQ. This chain's CDR3 is CASSRSRDEQFF. As DNA, the CDR3 is TGCGCCAGCAGCAGGAGCAGGGATGAGCAGTTCTTC.

The CDR3 region has the DNA TGTGCCAGCAGTATGACAGGGGACCATTCACCCCTCCACTTT. Translating it yields CASSMTGDHSPLHF. The chain couples TRBV27 to TRBJ1-6; 8 bases line up with TRBD1. The J segment lost 8 bases and the V segment lost 5 bases, leaving 5 bases of the junction unmatched. Germline V gives CDR1 MNHEY, CDR2 SMNVEV (reference sequence). The CDR3 contains 14 residues.

J is TRBJ2-1 and V is TRBV5-4; no reliable D call. The V and J ends lost 0 bases and 4 bases respectively, with 14 bases between them. Germline lookup yields CDR1 SGHNT and CDR2 YYREEE (reference sequence). The CDR3 contains 16 residues. The CDR3 loop reads CASSLVSARSYNEQFF. CDR3 sequence (DNA): TGTGCCAGCAGCTTGGTATCGGCTAGGAGTTACAATGAGCAGTTCTTC.

The chain has TRBV4-3 and TRBJ2-5; unclear D gene. The CDR3 consists of 13 residues. V lost 0 bases, J lost 4 bases, and 6 bases lay in between. Germline-derived CDR1 and CDR2 are LGHNA and YSLEER. CDR3 bases: TGCGCCAGCAGCCAAGAAATCGTAGAGACCCAGTACTTC. Translating gives CASSQEIVETQYF.

This rearrangement joins TRBV19 to TRBJ2-6; no clear D. This CDR3 is 18 amino acids long. Trimming removed 5 bases at V and 0 bases at J, with 17 bases between. The germline V gene encodes CDR1 LNHDA and CDR2 SQIVND (reference sequence). The CDR3 region is CASSDPRRTLSGANVLTF. CDR3 coding DNA: TGTGCCAGTAGTGACCCCCGGCGGACCCTCTCTGGGGCCAACGTCCTGACTTTC.

The genes are TRBV5-4 and TRBJ2-2; D tentatively reads TRBD1 or TRBD2 (5 bases each). Per germline, CDR1 SGHNT and CDR2 YYREEE (reference sequence). The CDR3 has 15 residues. The V end lost 3 bases, the J end lost 6 bases, and 15 bases lay between the germline ends. The chain's CDR3 is CASSSGPTWAGELFF. The CDR3 DNA reads as TGTGCCAGCAGCTCGGGACCCACCTGGGCCGGGGAGCTGTTTTTT. Complete variable domain (other parts from reference TRBV5-4 and TRBJ2-2): ETGVTQSPTHLIKTRGQQVTLRCSSQSGHNTVSWYQQALGQGPQFIFQYYREEENGRGNFPPRFSGLQFPNYSSELNVNALELDDSALYLCASSSGPTWAGELFFGEGSRLTVL.

This chain uses TRBV7-9 with TRBJ2-5; 11 nucleotides line up with TRBD2. Trimming cost V 1 base and J 5 bases; bases outside gene matches: 3. Germline V gives CDR1 SEHNR, CDR2 FQNEAQ (reference sequence). The CDR3 covers 15 residues. For the CDR3, the DNA is TGTGCCAGCAGCTTAGAACTAGCGGGAGTGGAGACCCAGTACTTC. Protein sequence: CASSLELAGVETQYF.

This clone was seen once. V and J are TRBV18 and TRBJ2-6; D gene ambiguous. This CDR3 region has 15 residues. The germline V gene has CDR1 KGHSH and CDR2 LQKENI. The ends were cut back, 2 bases at V and 4 bases at J, with 9 bases in the middle. CDR3 loop: CASSPGVIGANVLTF. DNA of the CDR3: TGTGCCAGCTCACCAGGGGTTATAGGGGCCAACGTCCTGACTTTC.

The chain combines TRBV18 with TRBJ1-1, with TRBD1 as a possible D gene (6 bases). This CDR3 has 14 residues. Trimming shortened V by 6 bases and J by 1 base, and 12 bases separated the two germline ends. Germline CDR1 and CDR2: KGHSH and LQKENI. The CDR3 reads CASSQQGGNTEAFF. CDR3 bases: TGTGCCAGCTCCCAACAGGGTGGGAACACTGAAGCTTTCTTT.

This chain joins TRBV3-1 (or the pseudogene TRBV3-2) and TRBJ2-3, with D unclear. This CDR3 region has 15 residues. Trimming cost V 6 bases and J 4 bases, with 17 bases left between them. CDR1 LGHDT and CDR2 YNNKEL come from the germline V gene (reference sequence). This CDR3 reads CASSMTPLEADTQYF. CDR3 coding DNA: TGTGCCAGCAGTATGACTCCCCTCGAGGCAGATACGCAGTATTTT.

The table lists this clone with a count of one. CDR3 bases: TGTGCCAGCAGCCGACCTAATCGGGACTATGGCTACACCTTC. This sequence encodes CASSRPNRDYGYTF. The chain employs TRBV7-9 and TRBJ1-2; no clear D gene. The ends were cut back, 5 bases at V and 3 bases at J, with 13 bases in the middle. The germline CDR1 and CDR2 sequences are SEHNR and FQNEAQ (reference sequence). The CDR3 length is 14 residues.

This clone was observed once. V gene TRBV20-1 combines with J gene TRBJ1-5; no clear D gene. The germline CDR1 and CDR2 sequences are DFQATT and SNEGSKA (reference sequence). The CDR3 length is 10 residues. V dropped 7 bases and J dropped 4 bases, with 5 bases sitting between them. As DNA, the CDR3 is TGCAGTGTCGGGAATCAGCCCCAGCATTTT. It codes for CSVGNQPQHF.

The V gene is TRBV21-1, the J gene TRBJ1-6. TRBV21-1 is a recognized pseudogene. This CDR3 contains 14 residues. DNA for the CDR3: TGTGCCAGCGGGTACGGCAGTAACAATTCACCCCTCCACTTT. Amino acid sequence: CASGYGSNNSPLHF.

In DNA form, the CDR3 reads TGTGCCAGCAGCCCCGGGCTCTTCGCCTCTGGGGCCAACGTCCTGACTTTC. Translating it yields CASSPGLFASGANVLTF. V gene TRBV7-9 combines with J gene TRBJ2-6, with D unclear. This CDR3 has 17 residues. The germline CDR1 and CDR2 sequences are SEHNR and FQNEAQ (reference sequence). The V end was cut by 5 bases, the J end by 0 bases, with 14 bases between.

This chain links TRBV4-1 with TRBJ1-6, with TRBD1 matching 8 bases. This CDR3 spans 15 amino acids. Per the germline V gene, CDR1 is MGHRA and CDR2 is YSYEKL. The V gene end was trimmed by 6 bases and the J gene end by 10 bases; junction bases not matched to a gene: 11. The CDR3 DNA reads TGCGCCAGCAGTAACCCAGGACAGGGTAGCTCACCCCTCCACTTT. It is translated as CASSNPGQGSSPLHF.

The gene calls are TRBV24-1 and TRBJ2-2, with 8 bases that match TRBD2. Looked up from germline, CDR1 is KGHDR and CDR2 is SFDVKD. The CDR3 totals 17 residues. V trimming: 2 bases; J trimming: 1 base; junction bases outside the gene matches: 5. CDR3 sequence reads: CATSDSSGRGNTGELFF. CDR3 nucleotides: TGTGCCACCAGTGATTCGAGCGGGAGAGGGAACACCGGGGAGCTGTTTTTT.

This chain uses TRBV27 with TRBJ1-1; 12 bases are a match to TRBD1. The CDR3 is made up of 17 amino acids. Germline CDR1 MNHEY, CDR2 SMNVEV (reference sequence). After removal of 3 bases from V and 0 bases from J, the junction contained 5 bases not matched to a gene. The CDR3 coding sequence is TGTGCCAGCAGTTTGGGGACAGGGGGCCCCTTGAACACTGAAGCTTTCTTT. Encoded protein: CASSLGTGGPLNTEAFF.

The chain recombines TRBV4-1 with TRBJ2-1, with no clear D. Germline V gene sequence: CDR1 MGHRA, CDR2 YSYEKL. CDR3 size: 16 residues. The ends were cut back, 1 base at V and 2 bases at J, with 12 bases in the middle. CDR3 protein: CASSQVAHLTYNEQFF. Here the CDR3 DNA reads TGCGCCAGCAGCCAAGTCGCGCACTTGACCTACAATGAGCAGTTCTTC.